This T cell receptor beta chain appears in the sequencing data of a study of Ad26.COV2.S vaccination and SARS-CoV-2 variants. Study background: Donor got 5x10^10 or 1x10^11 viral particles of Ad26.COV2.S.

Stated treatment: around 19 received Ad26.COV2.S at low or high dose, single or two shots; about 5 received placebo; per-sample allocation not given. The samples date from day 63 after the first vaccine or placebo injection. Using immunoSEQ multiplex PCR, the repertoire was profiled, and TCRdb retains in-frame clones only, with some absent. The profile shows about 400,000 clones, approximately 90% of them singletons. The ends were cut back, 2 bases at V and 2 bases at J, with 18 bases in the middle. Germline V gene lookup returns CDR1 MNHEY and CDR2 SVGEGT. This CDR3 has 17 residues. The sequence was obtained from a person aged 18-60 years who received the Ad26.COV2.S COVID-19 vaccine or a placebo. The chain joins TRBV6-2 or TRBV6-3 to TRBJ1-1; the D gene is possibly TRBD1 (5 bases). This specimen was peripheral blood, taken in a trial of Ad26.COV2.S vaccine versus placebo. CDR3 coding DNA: TGTGCCAGCAGTTACCAGATCTATTTGACAGAAAACACTGAAGCTTTCTTT. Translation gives CASSYQIYLTENTEAFF.